This T cell receptor beta chain is drawn from a study of CD8 T cells in ankylosing spondylitis. Study-wide results and caveats: What seemed typical of ankylosing spondylitis blood was a TCR beta motif built from roughly eight highly homologous variants.

TCRdb used MiXCR to reprocess the 5' RACE reads, holding one entry per CDR3 protein. The table shows about 250,000 distinct CDR3 sequences, with about 18% occurring only once. This clonotype turned up a few times. Its antigen is not identified. This CDR3 comprises 16 residues. Germline V CDR1 and CDR2: SGHDT, YYEEEE. V dropped 4 bases and J dropped 3; count of bases not matched to a gene: 7. This TCR was recovered from a male donor with ankylosing spondylitis or in good health (not recorded which). Sequencing used blood, either unsorted or a sorted T cell fraction (not recorded which). The chain employs TRBV5-6 and TRBJ2-1; 10 nucleotides agree with TRBD2. The CDR3 loop is CASSIRLAGVYNEQFF. The CDR3 region has the DNA TGTGCCAGCAGCATCCGTCTAGCGGGAGTCTACAATGAGCAGTTCTTC.